This T cell receptor (beta chain) was observed in a study of T cells after posttransplantation cyclophosphamide. Study-wide results and limits: Donor CD8+ memory clones often dominated recipient blood repertoires at later times. Recipient CMV seropositivity and CMV reactivation strongly tracked TRB clonality.

Regarding this clone: Antigen specificity is unknown.

The ends were cut back, 3 bases at V and 7 bases at J, with 7 bases in the middle. The CDR3 runs to 12 residues. CDR1 and CDR2 (germline): MDHEN, SYDVKM. Measured with immunoSEQ multiplex PCR; TCRdb has only the in-frame clones, and not every one. The profile covers tens of thousands of clones, with over 85% appearing a single time and around 14% taken by the ten largest. Sequencing was done on a sample of PBMCs. The V and J genes are TRBV28 and TRBJ1-5, with no clear D. This receptor was identified in a woman aged 40 to 55 with a blood cancer, CMV-positive, and with a related stem cell donor. Here the CDR3 DNA reads TGTGCCAGCAGTTTCGGTTCACAGCCCCAGCATTTT. Translation: CASSFGSQPQHF.